This is a list of T cell receptor beta chains from one sample in a study of blood T cell repertoires in COVID-19. TCRdb keeps only in-frame clones here, not all; method: immunoSEQ multiplex PCR. The table records 85,000 to 95,000 clones, 75% to 95% of them present only once. Sequencing was done on a sample of peripheral blood. The source is a woman aged 45-59 years in a cohort sampled during active COVID-19. Each CDR3 is given with its conserved first and last residue. The D gene is left open where the match is weak. Only part of the rows carry a size: once, few, many, or a class if the clone is expanded.

15,-,TRBJ1-2,-,TRBV9,TGTGCCAGCAGCGCGGGTCCCGAGAACATCTATGGCTACACCTTC,CASSAGPENIYGYTF
17,TRBD2,TRBJ2-1,-,TRBV4-1,TGCGCCAGCAGCCAATCGACTAGCGGGAGGGGTTACAATGAGCAGTTCTTC,CASSQSTSGRGYNEQFF
15,TRBD1,TRBJ2-7,-,TRBV5-4,TGTGCCAGCAGCCCAGGGGGCGCGCGCTCCTACGAGCAGTACTTC,CASSPGGARSYEQYF
14,TRBD1,TRBJ1-2,-,TRBV9,TGTGCCAGCAGCACGGGACAGGGGGCTTGGGGCTACACCTTC,CASSTGQGAWGYTF
22,TRBD1,TRBJ1-2,-,TRBV5-1,TGCGCCAGCAGCTTACGGAGCCCTTCTACCCTTGGACAGGCAAGGGGGCTTAGTGGCTACACCTTC,CASSLRSPSTLGQARGLSGYTF
13,-,TRBJ2-7,-,TRBV11-2,TGTGCCAGCAGCCCAAGACTACGCTACGAGCAGTACTTC,CASSPRLRYEQYF
16,-,TRBJ1-3,-,TRBV4-1,TGCGCCAGCAGCCCTAGCGGGGGGGGCTCTGGAAACACCATATATTTT,CASSPSGGGSGNTIYF
15,-,TRBJ1-3,few,TRBV11-2,TGTGCCAGCAGCCCTTTGCGGGGACGTTGGAACACCATATATTTT,CASSPLRGRWNTIYF
15,-,TRBJ1-5,-,TRBV6-5,TGTGCCAGCAGTTTAGTGGGCGCGGCGGGACAGCCCCAGCATTTT,CASSLVGAAGQPQHF
17,TRBD2,TRBJ2-7,-,TRBV5-1,TGCGCCAGCAGCTTGGGACTAGCGGGGACCCTAAGCGGCGAGCAGTACTTC,CASSLGLAGTLSGEQYF
15,-,TRBJ1-2,-,TRBV11-2,TGTGCCAGCAGCTCGAATAGAAACTCTAACTATGGCTACACCTTC,CASSSNRNSNYGYTF
16,-,TRBJ2-3,-,TRBV12-5,TGTGCTAGTGCGATCAGGGCAGGCCAAGACACAGATACGCAGTATTTT,CASAIRAGQDTDTQYF
16,TRBD2,TRBJ2-7,-,TRBV5-1,TGCGCCAGCAGCTCCACTAGCGGGAGTAAGTCCTACGAGCAGTACTTC,CASSSTSGSKSYEQYF
17,TRBD2,TRBJ2-1,-,TRBV7-8,TGTGCCAGCATCCCCCGGGGGGGGGAGGTTGGGGCATATGAGCAGTTCTTC,CASIPRGGEVGAYEQFF
17,-,TRBJ1-5,-,TRBV19,TGTGCCAGTAGTATGCCAATGGGAGATTATAGCAATCAGCCCCAGCATTTT,CASSMPMGDYSNQPQHF
14,-,TRBJ2-6,-,TRBV2,TGTGCCAGCCTACGGGGTACTGGGGCCAACGTCCTGACTTTC,CASLRGTGANVLTF
15,-,TRBJ1-5,-,TRBV4-1,TGCGCCAGCACCGAAGAGGGCTGGAGCAATCAGCCCCAGCATTTT,CASTEEGWSNQPQHF
15,TRBD2,TRBJ2-1,-,TRBV7-9,TGTGCCAGCAGCTTTATACCAGCGGGGTACAATGAGCAGTTCTTC,CASSFIPAGYNEQFF
17,TRBD2,TRBJ2-3,-,TRBV30,TGTGCCTGGAGTACTAAGCGGGAGGGCCGAGGCGCAGATACGCAGTATTTT,CAWSTKREGRGADTQYF
14,-,TRBJ2-5,-,TRBV7-8,TGTGCCAGCAGCTCCCCGGACTGGAAACTAACCCAGTACTTC,CASSSPDWKLTQYF
17,TRBD2,TRBJ2-7,-,TRBV7-3,TGTGCCAGCAGCGCCCCACCTGGGACTAGCGGGAGCGAAGAGCAGTACTTC,CASSAPPGTSGSEEQYF
13,-,TRBJ1-1,-,TRBV3-1/TRBV3-2,TGTGCCAGCAGCCAACTGGGAGCCACTGAAGCTTTCTTT,CASSQLGATEAFF
15,TRBD2,TRBJ2-1,-,TRBV7-3,TGTGCCAGCAGCCCCGGGGGGAGGGGATTGGATGAGCAGTTCTTC,CASSPGGRGLDEQFF
16,TRBD2,TRBJ2-7,-,TRBV7-2,TGTGCCAGCAGCTTAACAGGACTAGCGGGAATCTACGAGCAGTACTTC,CASSLTGLAGIYEQYF
14,TRBD1,TRBJ2-1,-,TRBV7-9,TGTGCCAGCAGCTCAGGGACAGGGGAGCGTGAGCAGTTCTTC,CASSSGTGEREQFF
14,-,TRBJ1-1,-,TRBV9,TGTGCCAGCAGCGAAGCCAGGGAGAACACTGAAGCTTTCTTT,CASSEARENTEAFF
16,TRBD1,TRBJ1-5,-,TRBV28,TGTGCCAGCAGCTCCCCCGGACAGGGACCGAATCAGCCCCAGCATTTT,CASSSPGQGPNQPQHF
16,TRBD2,TRBJ2-1,-,TRBV7-9,TGTGCCAGCAGCCCCCCGGGGGCTAGCGGGGGAAATGAGCAGTTCTTC,CASSPPGASGGNEQFF
11,TRBD1,TRBJ2-7,-,TRBV29-1,TGCAGCGTCCGGACAGGGTTCGAGCAGTACTTC,CSVRTGFEQYF
15,TRBD2,TRBJ2-7,-,TRBV2,TGTGCCAGCTGTTCGGACGGGACTAGGGCCTACGAGCAGTACTTC,CASCSDGTRAYEQYF
18,TRBD1,TRBJ2-1,-,TRBV5-4,TGTGCCAGCAGCTTAGTGGGCAGGGGGATCTTCTCCTACAATGAGCAGTTCTTC,CASSLVGRGIFSYNEQFF
15,TRBD1,TRBJ1-6,-,TRBV14,TGTGCCAGCAGCCTGGCGACAGGGGAAAATTCACCCCTCCACTTT,CASSLATGENSPLHF
14,-,TRBJ2-1,-,TRBV21-1,TGTGCCAGTACTGGAGGAAGCGACTACAATGAGCAGTTCTTC,CASTGGSDYNEQFF
15,TRBD2,TRBJ2-2,-,TRBV5-1,TGCGCCAGCAGCTTCGCGGGGGCGAACACCGGGGAGCTGTTTTTT,CASSFAGANTGELFF
15,-,TRBJ2-1,-,TRBV12-1,TGTGCCAGCAGCTCACCCGGGACTAGCGTCAATGAGCAGTTCTTC,CASSSPGTSVNEQFF
14,TRBD1,TRBJ2-1,once,TRBV19,TGTGCCAGTAGTACCGGGACAGGGGGGAATGAGCAGTTCTTC,CASSTGTGGNEQFF
13,TRBD1,TRBJ1-1,-,TRBV6-5,TGTGCCAGCAGTTACAAAACAGGGGGCGAAGCTTTCTTT,CASSYKTGGEAFF
14,TRBD1,TRBJ1-2,-,TRBV5-1,TGCGCCAGCAGCCTCCGGGACAGGGTTAGTGGCTACACCTTC,CASSLRDRVSGYTF
14,-,TRBJ2-3,-,TRBV10-3,TGTGCCATCAGTGACGGCCTAGGGGCAGATACGCAGTATTTT,CAISDGLGADTQYF
15,-,TRBJ2-3,-,TRBV6-1,TGTGCCAGCAGTGAAGAAGGGGTTAGCACAGATACGCAGTATTTT,CASSEEGVSTDTQYF
16,TRBD1,TRBJ2-1,-,TRBV5-4,TGTGCCAGCAGCCTTGGGACAGCCTCTTCCTACAATGAGCAGTTCTTC,CASSLGTASSYNEQFF
17,TRBD1,TRBJ2-7,-,TRBV19,TGTGCCAGTAGTCCCGGCGGGTCCGGGACAGGGGTCTACGAGCAGTACTTC,CASSPGGSGTGVYEQYF
14,-,TRBJ1-6,-,TRBV4-1,TGCGCCAGCAGAGCGACAGGTTCGAATTCACCCCTCCACTTT,CASRATGSNSPLHF
13,-,TRBJ2-1,-,TRBV3-1/TRBV3-2,TGTGCCAGCAGCCAAGGGCAGGGCAATGAGCAGTTCTTC,CASSQGQGNEQFF
16,-,TRBJ1-2,once,TRBV6-2/TRBV6-3,TGTGCCAGCAGCCCTGGAGGCCGGGCCCAAGGAAGTGGCTACACCTTC,CASSPGGRAQGSGYTF
16,TRBD2,TRBJ2-1,-,TRBV7-9,TGTGCCAGCAGCTTAGCGACTAGCGGGAGCAACGATGAGCAGTTCTTC,CASSLATSGSNDEQFF
18,-,TRBJ2-7,-,TRBV21-1,TGTGCCAGCTCCTTTTCCCCGGGACTAGCGAGGTACGGTGGGGAGCAGTACTTC,CASSFSPGLARYGGEQYF
15,TRBD1,TRBJ1-5,-,TRBV6-6,TGTGCCAGCAATGAACACAACAGGGGGCTATGGCCCCAGCATTTT,CASNEHNRGLWPQHF
14,-,TRBJ2-7,-,TRBV28,TGTGCCAGCAGTTTTGGTGACACCTCTTACGAGCAGTACTTC,CASSFGDTSYEQYF
13,-,TRBJ2-1,-,TRBV19,TGTGCCAGTAGTATAGGCAGTAACAATGAGCAGTTCTTC,CASSIGSNNEQFF
13,-,TRBJ2-3,-,TRBV3-1/TRBV3-2,TGTGCCAGCAGCCAAGATCGTGTAGATACGCAGTATTTT,CASSQDRVDTQYF
16,TRBD1,TRBJ1-6,-,TRBV6-5,TGTGCCAGCAGTTACTCTCCTACAGGGGCAGGTTCACCCCTCCACTTT,CASSYSPTGAGSPLHF
15,TRBD1,TRBJ2-5,-,TRBV7-9,TGTGCCAGCAGCTTAGCGGGACAGTACCAAGAGACCCAGTACTTC,CASSLAGQYQETQYF
16,TRBD2,TRBJ2-1,-,TRBV28,TGTGCCAGCAGTTTCACCGGACTAGCGGGAATAAATGAGCAGTTCTTC,CASSFTGLAGINEQFF